This T cell receptor beta chain was captured in a study of OX40 agonist ivuxolimab in advanced cancers. As for the study in general: Enrollees could have had prior anti-PD-1, anti-PD-L1 or anti-CTLA-4 therapy, which about 40% had received.

Sequenced by immunoSEQ multiplex PCR; TCRdb stores in-frame clones only, minus some. The sample has roughly 56,000 clones, nearly 85% seen once; the top ten hold around 3.9%. Trimming took 3 bases from V and 3 from J; bases not matched to a gene: 2. Germline V gives CDR1 SGHTS, CDR2 YDEGEE. The CDR3 loop spans 15 amino acids. Sequencing was performed on CD4+ or CD8+ T cells sorted from blood, taken in a trial of the OX40 agonist ivuxolimab. The rearrangement links TRBV5-8 to TRBJ1-5; 11 nucleotides align to TRBD1. The sequence was obtained from an adult with an advanced solid tumor such as melanoma, head and neck, liver or kidney cancer. The CDR3 region is CASSSDRGPNQPQHF. In DNA form, the CDR3 reads TGTGCCAGCAGCTCGGACAGGGGGCCCAATCAGCCCCAGCATTTT. Complete variable domain (other parts from reference TRBV5-8 and TRBJ1-5): EAGVTQSPTHLIKTRGQQATLRCSPISGHTSVYWYQQALGLGLQFLLWYDEGEERNRGNFPPRFSGRQFPNYSSELNVNALELEDSALYLCASSSDRGPNQPQHFGDGTRLSIL.